Listed below are T cell receptor beta chains from one sample, sequenced in a study of cytomegalovirus exposure and HLA in healthy donors. Only in-frame clones appear in the TCRdb table, and some are missing; sequencing was by immunoSEQ multiplex PCR. The repertoire holds approximately 100,000 clones, with approximately 80% as singletons. The sample comprised PBMCs. These receptors came from a man aged 55 to 70 in good health and CMV-seronegative. Each CDR3 is given without its conserved first and last residue. A row's size may be missing; if present it is once, few, many or a size class.

TRBV2 | NA | ASSDPGGYT
TRBV6-4 | once | ASREHDSYNSPLH
TRBV5-4 | NA | ASSSPAGEGGNTIY
TRBV7-9 | few | ASSSGTGNTGELF
TRBV28 | NA | ASSSGQGGYGYT
TRBV7-2 | few | ASSTSGGSYNEQF
TRBV20-1 | NA | SAALRDGYT
TRBV5-5 | NA | ASSLASARGQETQY
TRBV19 | NA | ASSLDRASSYNSPLH
TRBV6-1 | NA | ASSEAGLLRNGYT